This T cell receptor beta chain originates from a study of cytomegalovirus exposure and HLA in healthy donors (dated by TCRdb to between 2016 and 2019). Study-wide context: According to an earlier analysis of 587 of the donors, 150 million to 200 million T cells yielded 120 million or so unique TCR beta sequences and about 300 Gb of sequence data. Typing coverage differed by locus: A, B, C, DRB1 and DQB1 were typed in roughly 620-630 donors, DQA1 in 500 to 550, DPA1 in roughly 590, and DPB1 in around 440. The aim of the study was to test whether cataloging public T cell receptors could identify signatures of past pathogen exposure. Every discovery cohort repertoire had been produced on one sequencing platform. Of the roughly 400 genotyped donors, approximately 80% were placed in the genetic ancestry cluster associated with self-reported Caucasian donors. Several DR-DQ haplotypes were treated as single units for association and clustering because of strong linkage in the cohort. A separate validation cohort of approximately 130 different subjects was used in addition to the roughly 670-subject first cohort. To predict cytomegalovirus infection status, the study combined high-throughput TCR immunosequencing, statistical association of individual TCRs with disease status, and machine learning. Donor age, sex, ethnicity and CMV serostatus were compiled together with the repertoire data. An earlier analysis of about 600 of the donors used high-throughput TCR beta sequencing to judge whether each TCR beta V gene segment behaved as functional or pseudogenic. The T cell repertoires of several hundred subjects were profiled by immunosequencing and related to cytomegalovirus serostatus. In a later analysis, previously published TCR beta repertoires from fewer than 750 donors were re-analyzed and high-resolution HLA genotyping was added so that TCR occurrence patterns could be studied. The later analysis used no new phenotypic data to find candidate immune exposures, relying instead on TCR beta sequences and their occurrence across donors. An early release that covered some 630 HLA-typed donors contained 300 to 350 gigabases of sequencing data and around 85 million unique TCR sequences. In a later genetic analysis, genome-wide SNP genotypes for about three fifths of the roughly 670 donors were used, and that subset was treated as a discovery cohort. Both class I and class II loci were covered by HLA typing, at four-digit resolution. Among a few hundred genotyped donors of the cohort, an average of roughly 240,000 unique TCR beta nucleotide sequences were sequenced per donor, 15% to 20% of them non-productive.

A word on this clone: Its cognate antigen has yet to be identified. Base qualities were left out, and no much larger clone turns up one base away.

The cohort was made up of approximately 670 healthy bone marrow donors. At the time of sampling, all cohort members were nominally healthy, though unrecorded immune exposures were likely present. The donor was CMV seropositive and belonged to the group of around 300 seropositive cohort members. A peripheral blood sample was collected from each donor, and TCR beta sequencing was performed on peripheral blood mononuclear cells. The Qiagen DNeasy Blood Extraction Kit was used to extract genomic DNA from the blood cell samples. The CDR3 holds 15 amino acids from the cysteine to the phenylalanine. CDR3 DNA only is kept here, 45 bases in frame from base 1. The germline V gene (reference sequence) sets CDR1 to LNHDA and CDR2 to SQIVND. At the junction V is shortened by 2 bases and J by 6 bases, with 15 bases in between. Study-wide conclusions, independent of this receptor: A further reported finding was that TCR beta sequences accurately predicted the HLA-A and HLA-B alleles for most subjects in the first cohort. According to a later analysis, parvovirus B19, influenza, CMV and Epstein-Barr virus appeared linked to several top co-occurrence clusters. In a later analysis, TCR association rates were found to vary across HLA loci, with the most associated TCRs seen for DRB1 alleles and the fewest for HLA-C alleles. A later genetic analysis reported fewer N-insertions in productive TCRs among donors in an Asian-associated ancestry cluster than the roughly 620-donor mean. In this cohort, only TCR beta chains were sequenced, and detectable features were limited by the absence of alpha or paired-chain data. In the study, 150 to 200 TCR beta chains were listed as associated with cytomegalovirus. In an earlier analysis of more than 500 of the donors, most TCR beta V segments appeared in productive rearrangements about 87% or about 30% of the time, broadly matching IMGT annotations. Most CMV-associated TCR beta chains appeared to be HLA-restricted in a later analysis, and the HLA associations seemed to be driven largely by CMV exposure. A cluster of highly shared sequence variants was judged likely to be a technical artifact of the sequencing pipeline. Some IMGT-functional V segments, including TRBV6-2 and TRBV6-3, could not be distinguished by the 87-base-pair reads and were therefore excluded. Most TCR sequences were observed very rarely across donors, whereas some public TCRs were present in many individuals. Because counts were too low, about 15 rarely observed V segments, including chromosome 9 orphons, were left out of the earlier analysis of 587 of the donors. Sequencing depth was assumed to be roughly uniform across donors in the presence/absence analyses, though that assumption may not hold. A few of the identified cytomegalovirus-associated TCR beta chains were confirmed in vitro to be specific for cytomegalovirus antigens. In a later analysis, around 15,000 TCR beta sequences were associated with specific HLA alleles at a false discovery rate of 0.05. Immune exposure information for the cohort was limited to CMV serostatus. In a later analysis, HLA-associated TCR beta chains were found to be more clonally expanded and to have lower generation probabilities than equally common non-associated chains. Strong co-occurrence of HLA alleles, especially DR and DQ, made assigning TCR associations to individual alleles difficult. In a later genetic analysis, a missense DCLRE1C variant was associated with V-gene and J-gene trimming of TCR beta chains, and the association was replicated in an independent cohort. Because HLA typing was unavailable for some donors at each locus, only the typed subset was used in association tests. Linkage disequilibrium might explain the correlated functional status among segregating V segments, but an unknown experimental factor could not be excluded. According to the authors, the approach could potentially be generalized to other disease states and immunological phenotypes. The classifier was reported to diagnose cytomegalovirus status with high specificity and sensitivity in both the original cohort and the validation cohort.

Library method: the immunoSEQ multiplex PCR assay. A mixture of 60 forward primers for TCR Vbeta segments and 13 reverse primers for TCR Jbeta segments was used in the multiplex PCR. The CDR3 region of rearranged TCR beta genes was amplified from genomic DNA with a multiplex PCR assay. On the Illumina HiSeq System, the amplified TCR beta libraries were sequenced as 87-base-pair reads. The paper's processing steps were these. A later analysis tallied 80 million to 95 million unique TCR beta chains across the 640 or so repertoires, and 10 million to 11 million of those chains were shared by two or more donors. To remove PCR and sequencing errors, raw reads were error-corrected and collapsed into unique sequences using a nearest-neighbor algorithm that merged closely related sequences. CDR3 sequences were aligned to IMGT reference sequences to assign V, D and J gene segments. For a sequence to be retained, a match of at least six nucleotides was required to both a V gene segment and a J gene segment. A rearrangement was called productive if the CDR3 had no stop codons and remained in frame with V and J, and every other rearrangement was called non-productive. Following IMGT convention, CDR3 was defined as the stretch from the second conserved V-encoded cysteine to the conserved J-encoded phenylalanine. The earlier analysis of a few hundred of the donors excluded any sequence lacking an unambiguous match to a single V gene segment. In an earlier analysis of 450 to 700 of the donors, V segments were called functional above 56.7% productive rearrangements and were called segregating when the between-donor standard deviation exceeded 5%. A statistical classification framework was built for diagnosing cytomegalovirus status from the catalog of TCR beta chain sequences. In a later analysis, TCR nucleotide sequences were compared against IMGT/GENE-DB human TR gene sequences so that V and J genes could be assigned. Using the TCRdist pipeline, a later analysis assigned CDR3 sequences along with most-parsimonious VDJ recombination scenarios. In a later analysis, every TCR beta chain was defined by the combination of its CDR3 amino acid sequence and its V-gene family, and reads without a unique V-gene family were dropped. A later analysis removed 592 highly shared, low-generation-probability nucleotide sequences to deal with suspected cross-contamination and a sequencing artifact. In a later analysis, a clonal expansion index for each public chain was calculated from normalized within-repertoire ranks of inferred template counts. Generation probabilities in a later analysis came from a VDJ recombination model fitted to out-of-frame rearrangements, and those results were checked against IGoR. In a later analysis, TCR-TCR, TCR-HLA and TCR-CMV co-occurrence was scored with hypergeometric tests, and a repertoire-size bias correction was applied to TCR pairs. A later analysis estimated false discovery rates by permuting HLA or CMV assignments 20 times. A later analysis grouped co-occurring TCRs with DBSCAN, adding TCRdist sequence similarity when clustering within HLA-allele-positive subsets. Co-occurrence clustering excluded repertoires with fewer than 30,000 or more than 120,000 public chains, plus five with anomalous nucleotide sharing. TCRdb holds this immuneACCESS table with in-frame rearrangements only. Some clones are missing; in checked studies, unresolved V genes explain under half, and the rest has no known cause. V and J calls and clone size are copied from that table; D and trimming were computed from the DNA. This sample comprises 150,000 or so clones, approximately 77% of them detected only once. Approximately 2.1% of the sample belongs to the ten largest clones.

In this chain, TRBV19 is recombined with TRBJ2-3, with TRBD2 as a weak D call on 5 bases. The sequence was collected from a man aged 45-65 years in good health and CMV-seropositive. The sequenced material came from PBMCs. The DNA is as follows: TGTGCCAGTAGTATACTTTTGAGGGTTTTGGATACGCAGTATTTT. It specifies CASSILLRVLDTQYF.